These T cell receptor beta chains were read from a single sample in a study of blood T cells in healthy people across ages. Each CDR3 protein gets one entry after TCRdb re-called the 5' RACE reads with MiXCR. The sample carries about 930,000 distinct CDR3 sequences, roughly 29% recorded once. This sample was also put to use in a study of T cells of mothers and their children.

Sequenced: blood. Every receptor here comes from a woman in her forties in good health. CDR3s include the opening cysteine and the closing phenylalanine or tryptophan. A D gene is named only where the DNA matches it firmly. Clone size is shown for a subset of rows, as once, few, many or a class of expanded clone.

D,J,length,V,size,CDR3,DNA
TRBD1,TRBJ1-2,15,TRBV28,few,CASARDRLSPYGYTF,TGTGCCAGCGCCAGGGACAGGTTATCCCCCTATGGCTACACCTTC
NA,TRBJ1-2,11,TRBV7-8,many,CASRDNYGYTF,TGTGCCAGCAGGGATAACTATGGCTACACCTTC
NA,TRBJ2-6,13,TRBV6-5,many,CASSYDRANVLTF,TGTGCCAGCAGTTATGACAGGGCCAACGTCCTGACTTTC
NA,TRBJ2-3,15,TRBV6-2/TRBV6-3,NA,CASSFRLVDTDTQYF,TGTGCCAGCAGTTTCCGACTAGTTGACACAGATACGCAGTATTTT
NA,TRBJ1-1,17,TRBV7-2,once,CASSSRGGQGPNTEAFF,TGTGCCAGCAGCTCCCGCGGGGGGCAGGGGCCGAACACTGAAGCTTTCTTT
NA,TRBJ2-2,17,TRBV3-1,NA,CASSPPRQGLNTGELFF,TGTGCCAGCAGCCCCCCTAGGCAGGGTCTCAACACCGGGGAGCTGTTTTTT
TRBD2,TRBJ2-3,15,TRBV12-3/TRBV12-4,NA,CASKRLAGGGDTQYF,TGTGCCAGCAAAAGACTAGCGGGGGGCGGAGATACGCAGTATTTT
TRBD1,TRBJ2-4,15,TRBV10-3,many,CAISGDGTGGGIQYF,TGTGCCATCAGTGGGGACGGGACAGGGGGAGGCATTCAGTACTTC
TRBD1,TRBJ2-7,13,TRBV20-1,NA,CSAQTGGRYEQYF,TGCAGTGCTCAGACAGGGGGGCGGTACGAGCAGTACTTC
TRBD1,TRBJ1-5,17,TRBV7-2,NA,CASSLIANFPGGQPQHF,TGTGCCAGCAGCTTAATCGCGAATTTCCCAGGGGGCCAGCCCCAGCATTTT
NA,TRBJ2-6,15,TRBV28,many,CASRRGSSGANVLTF,TGTGCCAGCCGACGGGGGAGCTCTGGGGCCAACGTCCTGACTTTC
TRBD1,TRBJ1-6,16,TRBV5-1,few,CASSLTRTGANSPLHF,TGCGCCAGCAGCTTGACTAGGACAGGGGCGAATTCACCCCTCCACTTT
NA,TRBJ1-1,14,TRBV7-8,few,CASSLDWATPEAFF,TGTGCCAGCAGCTTAGACTGGGCGACGCCTGAAGCTTTCTTT
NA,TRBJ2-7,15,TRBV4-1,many,CASSQDGRDSYEQYF,TGCGCCAGCAGCCAAGATGGCCGGGACTCCTACGAGCAGTACTTC
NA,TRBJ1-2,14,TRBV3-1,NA,CASSPGSFNYGYTF,TGTGCCAGCAGCCCAGGTAGTTTTAACTATGGCTACACCTTC
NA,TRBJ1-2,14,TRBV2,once,CASWQGRANYGYTF,TGTGCCAGCTGGCAGGGGAGAGCTAACTATGGCTACACCTTC
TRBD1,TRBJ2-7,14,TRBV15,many,CATSRTGGSNEQYF,TGTGCCACCAGCAGGACAGGGGGTAGTAACGAGCAGTACTTC
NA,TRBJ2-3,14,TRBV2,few,CASSSRTDRDTQYF,TGTGCCAGCAGTTCTAGGACAGACCGGGATACGCAGTATTTT
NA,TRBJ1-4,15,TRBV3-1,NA,CASSPRGGTNEKLFF,TGTGCCAGCAGCCCTCGTGGGGGAACTAATGAAAAACTGTTTTTT
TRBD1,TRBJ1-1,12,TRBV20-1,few,CSAPDRRTEAFF,TGCAGTGCCCCGGACAGGCGGACTGAAGCTTTCTTT
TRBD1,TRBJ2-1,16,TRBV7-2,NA,CASSLRTGTGGNEQFF,TGTGCCAGCAGCTTACGAACGGGGACAGGGGGCAATGAGCAGTTCTTC
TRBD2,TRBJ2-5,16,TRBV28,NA,CASSSPGTSGYIGQYF,TGTGCCAGCAGTTCCCCTGGGACTAGCGGCTACATTGGGCAGTACTTC
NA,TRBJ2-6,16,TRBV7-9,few,CASSPGLGLRANVLTF,TGTGCCAGCAGCCCTGGACTGGGGTTGAGGGCCAACGTCCTGACTTTC
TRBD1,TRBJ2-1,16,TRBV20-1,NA,CSARPTGTVSYNEQFF,TGCAGTGCTAGGCCGACCGGGACAGTAAGCTACAATGAGCAGTTCTTC
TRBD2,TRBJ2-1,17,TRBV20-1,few,CSARGNPRGESYNEQFF,TGCAGTGCTAGAGGTAACCCTCGGGGGGAATCCTACAATGAGCAGTTCTTC
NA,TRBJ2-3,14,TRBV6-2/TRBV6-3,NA,CASSYFGRTDTQYF,TGTGCCAGCAGTTACTTTGGCCGCACAGATACGCAGTATTTT
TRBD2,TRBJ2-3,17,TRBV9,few,CASSVGGGGVLTDTQYF,TGTGCCAGCAGCGTGGGAGGCGGGGGAGTCCTCACAGATACGCAGTATTTT
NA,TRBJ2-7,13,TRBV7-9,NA,CASTDPGTYEQYF,TGTGCCAGCACTGACCCGGGGACCTACGAGCAGTACTTC
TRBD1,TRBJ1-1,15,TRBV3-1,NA,CASSQWTGLNTEAFF,TGTGCCAGCAGCCAATGGACAGGCTTGAACACTGAAGCTTTCTTT
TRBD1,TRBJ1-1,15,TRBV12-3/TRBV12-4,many,CASRSTGGESTEAFF,TGTGCCAGCAGGTCGACAGGGGGCGAGAGCACTGAAGCTTTCTTT
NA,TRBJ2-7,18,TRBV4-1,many,CASSQEPSASLISYEQYF,TGCGCCAGCAGCCAAGAACCTTCCGCTTCATTAATCTCCTACGAGCAGTACTTC
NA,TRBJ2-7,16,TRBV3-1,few,CASSQELGRGVREQYF,TGTGCCAGCAGCCAAGAATTGGGGCGGGGAGTGAGGGAGCAGTACTTC
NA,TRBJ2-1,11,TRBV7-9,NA,CASKGHNEQFF,TGTGCCAGCAAAGGCCACAATGAGCAGTTCTTC
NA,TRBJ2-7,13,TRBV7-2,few,CASSPELCYEQYF,TGTGCCAGCAGTCCGGAGCTTTGCTACGAGCAGTACTTC
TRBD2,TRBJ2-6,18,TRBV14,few,CASSQPTSLGAGANVLTF,TGTGCCAGCAGCCAACCGACTAGCTTGGGGGCTGGGGCCAACGTCCTGACTTTC
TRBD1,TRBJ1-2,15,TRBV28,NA,CASSLPGGNSYGYTF,TGTGCCAGCAGTTTACCAGGGGGCAATAGCTATGGCTACACCTTC
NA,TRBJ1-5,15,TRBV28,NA,CASSLIGGRNQPQHF,TGTGCCAGCAGTTTGATTGGGGGCCGGAATCAGCCCCAGCATTTT
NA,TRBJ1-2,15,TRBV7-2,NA,CASSFSAGLGYGYTF,TGTGCCAGCAGCTTCTCGGCAGGCCTGGGGTATGGCTACACCTTC
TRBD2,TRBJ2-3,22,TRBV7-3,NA,CASSPNRRLTSGRTQSTDTQYF,TGTGCCAGCAGCCCGAATAGAAGACTAACTAGCGGGAGAACCCAGAGCACAGATACGCAGTATTTT
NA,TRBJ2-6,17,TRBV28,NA,CASSYPGRASGANVLTF,TGTGCCAGCAGTTACCCGGGAAGGGCTTCTGGGGCCAACGTCCTGACTTTC
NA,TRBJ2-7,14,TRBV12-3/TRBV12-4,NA,CASSNGVSSYEQYF,TGTGCCAGCAGTAACGGGGTCAGCTCCTACGAGCAGTACTTC
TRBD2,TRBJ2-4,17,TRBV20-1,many,CSARPSGGLLAKNIQYF,TGCAGTGCTAGGCCCAGCGGGGGCCTCTTAGCCAAAAACATTCAGTACTTC
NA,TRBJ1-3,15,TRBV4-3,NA,CASSQEPDSGNTIYF,TGCGCCAGCAGCCAAGAGCCAGACTCTGGAAACACCATATATTTT
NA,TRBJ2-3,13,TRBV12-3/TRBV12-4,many,CASRSKGGNTQYF,TGTGCCAGCAGATCGAAAGGGGGTAATACGCAGTATTTT
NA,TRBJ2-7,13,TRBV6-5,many,CASGRGGPYEQYF,TGTGCCTCTGGCCGTGGGGGGCCCTACGAGCAGTACTTC
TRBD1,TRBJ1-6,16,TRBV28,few,CASSPTGGTYNSPLHF,TGTGCCAGCAGTCCGACAGGGGGGACCTATAATTCACCCCTCCACTTT
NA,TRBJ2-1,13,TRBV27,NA,CASSLQANNEQFF,TGTGCCAGCAGTTTACAAGCTAACAATGAGCAGTTCTTC
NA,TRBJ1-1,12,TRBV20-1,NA,CSARKKVTEAFF,TGCAGTGCTCGGAAAAAGGTCACTGAAGCTTTCTTT
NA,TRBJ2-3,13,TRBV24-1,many,CATSDLMWDTQYF,TGTGCCACCAGTGATTTGATGTGGGATACGCAGTATTTT
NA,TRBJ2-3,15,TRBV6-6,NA,CASRRTQDGPDTQYF,TGTGCCAGCAGACGAACACAGGACGGCCCAGATACGCAGTATTTT
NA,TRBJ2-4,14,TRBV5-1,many,CASSLEGTKNIQYF,TGCGCCAGCAGCTTGGAGGGTACCAAAAACATTCAGTACTTC